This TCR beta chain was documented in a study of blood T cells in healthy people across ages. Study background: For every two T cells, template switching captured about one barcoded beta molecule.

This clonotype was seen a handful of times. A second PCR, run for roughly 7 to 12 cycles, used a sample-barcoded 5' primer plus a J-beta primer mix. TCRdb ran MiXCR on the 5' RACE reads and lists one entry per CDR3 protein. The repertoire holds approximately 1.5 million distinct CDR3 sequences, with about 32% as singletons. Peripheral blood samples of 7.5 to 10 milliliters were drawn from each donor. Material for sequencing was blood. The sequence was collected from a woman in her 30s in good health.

The DNA of the CDR3 is TGTGCCAGCTCGAGTCACCCCCCCTACGAGCAGTACTTC. Translated: CASSSHPPYEQYF. The chain recombines TRBV9 with TRBJ2-7; D is uncertain. V was pared by 7 bases and J by 2 bases, with 13 bases between. CDR3 size: 13 residues. Germline lookup yields CDR1 SGDLS and CDR2 YYNGEE.